This T cell receptor beta chain was documented in a study of ipilimumab plus nivolumab after autologous stem cell transplantation. Measured with immunoSEQ multiplex PCR; TCRdb has only the in-frame clones, and not every one. The data contain 8,500 to 10,000 clones, roughly three quarters of them singletons. V gave up 3 bases and J gave up 0 bases; unmatched junction bases: 0. The germline V gene has CDR1 SGHNT and CDR2 YYREEE (reference sequence). The CDR3 totals 13 residues. This clone was detected only a few times. The chain joins TRBV5-4 to TRBJ2-7, with 7 bases matching TRBD1. This clonotype was obtained from a female donor with multiple myeloma. This specimen was PBMCs, taken in a trial of ipilimumab plus nivolumab as post-transplant consolidation. CDR3 sequence: CASSWTGSYEQYF. The CDR3 region has the DNA TGTGCCAGCAGCTGGACAGGCTCCTACGAGCAGTACTTC.